This T cell receptor (beta chain) appears in the sequencing data of a study of human T cells and chemical hapten exposure. Findings and limits, study-wide: High-frequency TCRs, those above 1 in 1000, stayed the same after DPC sensitization.

V was cut by 2 bases and J by 5 bases, with 12 bases left in between. The CDR3 runs 14 residues. Worth noting for this clonotype: Its target is unknown.

It was the library that attached unique molecular identifiers to individual cDNA molecules. Original processing notes: Individual samples carried between roughly 23,224 and 700,000 TCRs, with some 100,000 as the median. TCRdb fed the 5' RACE reads into MiXCR, producing one record per CDR3 protein. The V and J calls come from TCRdb's annotation, not from the publication. In the table there are 81,000 or so distinct CDR3 sequences, 6% to 8.5% of which are singletons. Whole blood that had not been fractionated was the source of extracted total RNA. The sequence came from a male donor in good health. The chain links TRBV12-3 or TRBV12-4 to TRBJ1-1; D remains ambiguous. For the CDR3, the DNA is TGTGCCAGCAGTTTAAGGGAGGGTGCAACTGAAGCTTTCTTT. Translated, it gives CASSLREGATEAFF.